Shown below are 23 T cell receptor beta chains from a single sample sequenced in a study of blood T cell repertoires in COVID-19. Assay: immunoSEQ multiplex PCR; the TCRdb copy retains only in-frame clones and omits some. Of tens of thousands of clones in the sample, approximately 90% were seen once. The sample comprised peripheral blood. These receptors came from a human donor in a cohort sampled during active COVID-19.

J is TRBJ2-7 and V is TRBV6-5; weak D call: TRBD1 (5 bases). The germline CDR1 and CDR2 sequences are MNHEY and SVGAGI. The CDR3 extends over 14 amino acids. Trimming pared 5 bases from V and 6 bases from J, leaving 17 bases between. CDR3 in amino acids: CASSLPQGGSEQYF. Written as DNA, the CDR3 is TGTGCCAGCAGTCTGCCTCAGGGTGGTAGCGAGCAGTACTTC.

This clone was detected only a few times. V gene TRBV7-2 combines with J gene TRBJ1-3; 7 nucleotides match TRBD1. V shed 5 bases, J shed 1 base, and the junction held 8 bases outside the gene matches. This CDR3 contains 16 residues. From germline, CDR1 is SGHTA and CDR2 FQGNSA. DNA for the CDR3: TGTGCCAGCAGCCCCTCAGGGGGTTGGTCTGGAAACACCATATATTTT. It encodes CASSPSGGWSGNTIYF.

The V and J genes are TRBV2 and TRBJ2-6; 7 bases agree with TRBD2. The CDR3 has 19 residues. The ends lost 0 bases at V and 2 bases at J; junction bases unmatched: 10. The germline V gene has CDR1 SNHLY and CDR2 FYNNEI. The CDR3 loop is CASSEALGRARAGANVLTF. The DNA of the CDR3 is TGTGCCAGCAGTGAAGCGCTGGGGAGGGCCCGGGCTGGGGCCAACGTCCTGACTTTC.

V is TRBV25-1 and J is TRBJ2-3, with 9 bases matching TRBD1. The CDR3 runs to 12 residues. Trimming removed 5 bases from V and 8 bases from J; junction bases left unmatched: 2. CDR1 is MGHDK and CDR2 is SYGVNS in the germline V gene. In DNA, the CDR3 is TGTGCCAGCAGTACGACAGGGGGTACGCAGTATTTT. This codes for CASSTTGGTQYF.

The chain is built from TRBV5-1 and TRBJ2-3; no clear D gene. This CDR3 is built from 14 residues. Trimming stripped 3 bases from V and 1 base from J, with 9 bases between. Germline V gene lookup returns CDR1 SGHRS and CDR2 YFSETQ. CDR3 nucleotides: TGCGCCAGCAGCTCCATGTTTCGCACAGATACGCAGTATTTT. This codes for CASSSMFRTDTQYF.

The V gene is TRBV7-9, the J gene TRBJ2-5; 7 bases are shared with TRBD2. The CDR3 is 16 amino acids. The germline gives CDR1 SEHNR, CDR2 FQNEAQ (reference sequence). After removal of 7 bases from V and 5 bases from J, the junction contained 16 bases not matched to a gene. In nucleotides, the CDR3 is TGTGCCAGCACCGGAATCCGGGACTACCGACGGGAGACCCAGTACTTC. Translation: CASTGIRDYRRETQYF. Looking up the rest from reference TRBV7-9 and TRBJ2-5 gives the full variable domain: DTGVSQNPRHKITKRGQNVTFRCDPISEHNRLYWYRQTLGQGPEFLTYFQNEAQLEKSRLLSDRFSAERPKGSFSTLEIQRTEQGDSAMYLCASTGIRDYRRETQYFGPGTRLLVL.

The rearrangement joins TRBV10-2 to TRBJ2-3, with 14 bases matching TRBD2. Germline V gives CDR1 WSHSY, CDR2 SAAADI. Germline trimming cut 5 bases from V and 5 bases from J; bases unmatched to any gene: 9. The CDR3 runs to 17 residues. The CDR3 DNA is TGCGCCAGCAGTTTCTATCGGACTAGCGGGGGGCAAGATACGCAGTATTTT. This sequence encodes CASSFYRTSGGQDTQYF.

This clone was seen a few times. The CDR3 is CASTRTGRADTQYF. In nucleotides, the CDR3 is TGCGCCAGCACTAGGACAGGGAGGGCAGATACGCAGTATTTT. This chain uses TRBV5-1 with TRBJ2-3, with D maybe TRBD1 (8 bases). CDR1 is SGHRS and CDR2 is YFSETQ in the germline V gene. The V end lost 6 bases, the J end lost 4 bases, and 15 bases lay between the germline ends. The CDR3 is made up of 14 amino acids.

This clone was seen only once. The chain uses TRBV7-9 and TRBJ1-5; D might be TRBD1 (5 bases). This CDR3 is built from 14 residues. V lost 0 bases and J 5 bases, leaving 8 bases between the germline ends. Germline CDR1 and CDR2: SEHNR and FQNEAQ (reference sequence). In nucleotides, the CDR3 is TGTGCCAGCAGCTTAGCAGGGGCCTATCAGCCCCAGCATTTT. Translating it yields CASSLAGAYQPQHF.

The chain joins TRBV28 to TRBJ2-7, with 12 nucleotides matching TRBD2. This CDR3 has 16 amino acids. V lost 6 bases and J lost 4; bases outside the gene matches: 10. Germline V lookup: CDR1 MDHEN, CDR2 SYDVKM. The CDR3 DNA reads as TGTGCCAGCAGCCCCGCGACTAGCGGGAGAAAATACGAGCAGTACTTC. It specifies CASSPATSGRKYEQYF.

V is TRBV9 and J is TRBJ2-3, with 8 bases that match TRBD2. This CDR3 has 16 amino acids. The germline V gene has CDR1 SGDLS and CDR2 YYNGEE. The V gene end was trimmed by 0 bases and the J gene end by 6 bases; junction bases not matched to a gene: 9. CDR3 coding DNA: TGTGCCAGCAGCGTAGATTTCGCGGGGGGAAGGGATACGCAGTATTTT. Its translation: CASSVDFAGGRDTQYF.

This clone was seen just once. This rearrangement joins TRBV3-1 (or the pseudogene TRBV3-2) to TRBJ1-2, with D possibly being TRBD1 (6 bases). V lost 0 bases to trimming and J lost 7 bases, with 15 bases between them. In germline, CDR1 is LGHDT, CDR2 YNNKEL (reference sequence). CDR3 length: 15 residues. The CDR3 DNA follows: TGTGCCAGCAGCCAAGATCCGGGGGGCGCGGTTGGCTACACCTTC. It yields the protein CASSQDPGGAVGYTF.

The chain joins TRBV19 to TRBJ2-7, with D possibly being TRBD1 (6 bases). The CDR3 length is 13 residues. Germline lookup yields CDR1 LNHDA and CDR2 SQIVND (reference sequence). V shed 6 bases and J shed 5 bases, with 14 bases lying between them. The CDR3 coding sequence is TGTGCCAGTAGCCACCCGGACAGCAACGAGCAGTACTTC. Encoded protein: CASSHPDSNEQYF. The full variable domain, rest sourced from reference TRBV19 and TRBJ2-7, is DGGITQSPKYLFRKEGQNVTLSCEQNLNHDAMYWYRQDPGQGLRLIYYSQIVNDFQKGDIAEGYSVSREKKESFPLTVTSAQKNPTAFYLCASSHPDSNEQYFGPGTRLTVT.

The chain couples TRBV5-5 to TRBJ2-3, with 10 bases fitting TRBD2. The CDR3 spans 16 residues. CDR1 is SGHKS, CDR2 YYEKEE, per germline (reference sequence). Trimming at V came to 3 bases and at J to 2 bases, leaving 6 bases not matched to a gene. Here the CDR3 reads CASSYLLAGPTDTQYF. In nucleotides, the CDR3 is TGTGCCAGCAGCTACTTACTAGCGGGGCCCACAGATACGCAGTATTTT.

The CDR3 here is CASSYSTTGYQETQYF. The CDR3 DNA sequence: TGTGCCAGCAGTTACTCTACCACGGGATACCAAGAGACCCAGTACTTC. V gene TRBV6-5 combines with J gene TRBJ2-5; maybe TRBD2 (5 bases). V dropped 0 bases and J dropped 0 bases, with 11 bases sitting between them. The CDR3 length is 16 residues. CDR1 is MNHEY and CDR2 is SVGAGI in the germline V gene.

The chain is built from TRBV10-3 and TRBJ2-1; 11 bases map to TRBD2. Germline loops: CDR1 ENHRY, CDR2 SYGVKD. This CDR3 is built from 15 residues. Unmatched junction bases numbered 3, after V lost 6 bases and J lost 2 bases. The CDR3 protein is CAIRQTSGAYNEQFF. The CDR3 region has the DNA TGTGCCATCAGACAGACTAGCGGGGCCTACAATGAGCAGTTCTTC.

The CDR3 DNA reads as TGTGCCAGTAGTATATGGTCCGACAGGCGGAGTGAAAACACCATATATTTT. It translates to CASSIWSDRRSENTIYF. The rearrangement uses TRBV19 and TRBJ1-3, with a weak D call TRBD1 (6 bases). There are 17 residues in the CDR3. V shed 2 bases and J shed 6 bases, with 20 bases lying between them. Germline V gives CDR1 LNHDA, CDR2 SQIVND (reference sequence).

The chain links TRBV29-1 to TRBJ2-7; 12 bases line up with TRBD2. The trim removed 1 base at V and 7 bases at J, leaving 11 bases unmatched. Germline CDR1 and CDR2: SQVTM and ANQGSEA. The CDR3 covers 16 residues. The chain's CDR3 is CSVEGGLAGADGEQYF. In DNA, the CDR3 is TGCAGCGTTGAAGGGGGACTAGCGGGCGCCGACGGAGAGCAGTACTTC.

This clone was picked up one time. The CDR3 protein is CASSRGSTDTQYF. The CDR3, as DNA: TGTGCCAGCAGTCGCGGTAGCACAGATACGCAGTATTTT. V gene TRBV6-5 combines with J gene TRBJ2-3; D is undetermined. The germline V gene encodes CDR1 MNHEY and CDR2 SVGAGI. The CDR3 runs 13 residues. V was shortened by 5 bases and J by 0 bases, with 6 bases between the two germline ends.

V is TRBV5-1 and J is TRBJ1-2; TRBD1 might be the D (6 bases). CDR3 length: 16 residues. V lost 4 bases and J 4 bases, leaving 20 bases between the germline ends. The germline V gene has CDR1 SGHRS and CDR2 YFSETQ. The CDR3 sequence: CASSPGGQIAGYGYTF. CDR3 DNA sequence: TGCGCCAGCAGCCCGGGGGGGCAGATTGCCGGCTATGGCTACACCTTC.

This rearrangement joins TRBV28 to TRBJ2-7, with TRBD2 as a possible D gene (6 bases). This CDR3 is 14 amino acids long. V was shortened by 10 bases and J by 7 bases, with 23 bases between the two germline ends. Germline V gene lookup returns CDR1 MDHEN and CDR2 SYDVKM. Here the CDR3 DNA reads TGTGCCACGGGGCGGGGAGATAGGTCATGGGAGCAGTACTTC. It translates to CATGRGDRSWEQYF.

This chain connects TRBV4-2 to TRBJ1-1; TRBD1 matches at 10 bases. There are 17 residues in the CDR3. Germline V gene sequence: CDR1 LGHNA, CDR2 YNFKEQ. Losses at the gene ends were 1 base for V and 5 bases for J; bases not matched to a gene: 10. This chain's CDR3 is CASSQGDWTGGRTEAFF. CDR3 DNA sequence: TGTGCCAGCAGCCAAGGGGATTGGACAGGGGGGCGAACTGAAGCTTTCTTT.

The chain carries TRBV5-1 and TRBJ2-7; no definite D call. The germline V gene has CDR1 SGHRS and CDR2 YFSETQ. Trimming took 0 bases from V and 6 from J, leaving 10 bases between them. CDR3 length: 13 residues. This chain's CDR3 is CASSLGRWAEQYF. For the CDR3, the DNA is TGCGCCAGCAGCTTGGGCAGATGGGCCGAGCAGTACTTC.